This T cell receptor (beta chain) originates from a study of shared clonotypes between healthy human individuals. Study information: Each donor's CD8 memory used one plate, CD8 naive two, each CD4 subset three.

Partitioning of CD4+ cells yielded a CD45RA+ naive subset and a CD45RA-negative memory subset. Libraries were prepared by immunoSEQ multiplex PCR; TCRdb keeps only in-frame clonotypes and omits some of them. The data contain over a million clones, 95% to 97% of them singletons. The CDR3 consists of 16 residues. The source material was naive CD4+ T cells sorted from blood. The subset was: CD45RA+ positively selected. V gene TRBV21-1 combines with J gene TRBJ2-2; the table gives TRBD1 as D, unverified against the DNA. TRBV21-1 is annotated as a pseudogene. The TCR sequence derives from a man under 40 in good health. The CDR3 sequence is CASRTRTGKNTGEPSF. The CDR3 nucleotides read TGTGCCAGCAGAACCAGGACAGGGAAGAACACCGGGGAGCCGTCTTTT.